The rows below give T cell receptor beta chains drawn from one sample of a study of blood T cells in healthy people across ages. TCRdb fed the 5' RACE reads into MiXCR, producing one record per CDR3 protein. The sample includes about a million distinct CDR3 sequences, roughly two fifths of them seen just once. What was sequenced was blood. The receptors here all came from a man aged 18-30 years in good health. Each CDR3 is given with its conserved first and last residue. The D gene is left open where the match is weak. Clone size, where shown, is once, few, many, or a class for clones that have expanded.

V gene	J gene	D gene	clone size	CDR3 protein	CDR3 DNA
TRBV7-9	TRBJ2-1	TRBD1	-	CASSRGQGLEGEQFF	TGTGCCAGCAGCCGAGGACAGGGTCTAGAGGGTGAGCAGTTCTTC
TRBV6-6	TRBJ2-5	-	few	CASSYPISTDQETQYF	TGTGCCAGCAGTTACCCCATATCGACAGATCAAGAGACCCAGTACTTC
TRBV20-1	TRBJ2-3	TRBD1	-	CSASPGQGKLDTQYF	TGCAGTGCTTCTCCGGGACAGGGAAAGTTGGATACGCAGTATTTT
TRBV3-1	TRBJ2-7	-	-	CASSQEGRGESYEQYF	TGTGCCAGCAGCCAAGAGGGCAGGGGCGAGTCCTACGAGCAGTACTTC
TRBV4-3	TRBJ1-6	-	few	CASSQGESGSPLHF	TGCGCCAGCAGCCAAGGGGAAAGTGGTTCACCCCTCCACTTT
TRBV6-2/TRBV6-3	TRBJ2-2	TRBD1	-	CASTSPTGGKTGELFF	TGTGCCAGCACTTCCCCGACAGGGGGCAAAACCGGGGAGCTGTTTTTT
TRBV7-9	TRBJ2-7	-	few	CASSQLSSEQYF	TGTGCCAGCAGCCAACTCAGCAGCGAGCAGTACTTC
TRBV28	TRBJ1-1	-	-	CASRRSEAFF	TGTGCCAGCAGGAGATCTGAAGCTTTCTTT
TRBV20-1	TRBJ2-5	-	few	CSASSSGSQETQYF	TGCAGTGCTAGTTCGAGTGGCAGTCAAGAGACCCAGTACTTC
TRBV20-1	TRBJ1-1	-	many	CSASAGPDTEAFF	TGCAGTGCTAGTGCAGGGCCTGACACTGAAGCTTTCTTT
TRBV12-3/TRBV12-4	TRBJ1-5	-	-	CASSFKVQGHSGSQPQHF	TGTGCCAGCAGTTTTAAGGTTCAGGGTCACTCGGGATCTCAGCCCCAGCATTTT
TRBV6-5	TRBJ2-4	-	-	CASSYSSLEGGTKNIQYF	TGTGCCAGCAGTTACTCGAGTCTGGAGGGGGGGACCAAAAACATTCAGTACTTC
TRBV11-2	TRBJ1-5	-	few	CASSLGPSVGQPQHF	TGTGCCAGCAGCTTAGGGCCTTCGGTAGGTCAGCCCCAGCATTTT
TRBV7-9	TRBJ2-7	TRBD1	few	CASSFGGDRMAYEQYF	TGTGCCAGCAGCTTTGGAGGGGACAGGATGGCATACGAGCAGTACTTC
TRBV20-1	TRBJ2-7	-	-	CSVTSAYNISYEQYF	TGCAGTGTCACCTCAGCCTACAATATCTCCTACGAGCAGTACTTC
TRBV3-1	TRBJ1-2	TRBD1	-	CASSQEDRDDYGYTF	TGTGCCAGCAGCCAAGAGGACAGGGATGACTATGGCTACACCTTC
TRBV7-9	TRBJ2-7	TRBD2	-	CASTGGAVYEQYF	TGTGCCAGCACCGGGGGGGCCGTCTACGAGCAGTACTTC
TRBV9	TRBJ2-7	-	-	CASSHSWGADEQYF	TGTGCCAGCAGCCATAGTTGGGGGGCCGACGAGCAGTACTTC
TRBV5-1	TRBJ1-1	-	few	CASSLRPEGSEAFF	TGCGCCAGCAGCTTGCGGCCCGAGGGTTCTGAAGCTTTCTTT
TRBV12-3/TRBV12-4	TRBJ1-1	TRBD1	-	CASKGQMNTEAFF	TGTGCCAGCAAGGGACAGATGAACACTGAAGCTTTCTTT
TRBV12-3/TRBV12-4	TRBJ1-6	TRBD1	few	CASSRDRDNSPLHF	TGTGCCAGCTCACGGGACAGGGATAATTCACCCCTCCACTTT
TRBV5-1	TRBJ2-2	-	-	CASRFGDTDTGELFF	TGCGCCAGCAGGTTCGGAGACACGGACACCGGGGAGCTGTTTTTT
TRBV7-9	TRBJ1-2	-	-	CAGSVRTQGVDGYTF	TGTGCCGGCAGCGTACGCACACAGGGAGTTGATGGCTACACCTTC
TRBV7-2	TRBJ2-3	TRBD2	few	CASSLELAGGILDTQYF	TGTGCCAGCAGCTTAGAACTAGCGGGGGGTATCCTAGATACGCAGTATTTT
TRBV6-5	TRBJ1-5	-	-	CASSYGQGAQPQHF	TGTGCCAGCAGTTACGGGCAGGGTGCTCAGCCCCAGCATTTT
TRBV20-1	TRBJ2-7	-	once	CSARSGAGYEQYF	TGCAGTGCTAGATCGGGGGCAGGCTACGAGCAGTACTTC
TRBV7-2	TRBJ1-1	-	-	CASSLYPGEAFF	TGTGCCAGCAGCTTATATCCAGGTGAAGCTTTCTTT
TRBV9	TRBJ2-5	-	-	CASSVDPSNEETRYF	TGTGCCAGCAGCGTAGATCCTAGCAACGAAGAGACCCGGTACTTC
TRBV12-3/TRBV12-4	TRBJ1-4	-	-	CASSVTLWGEKLFF	TGTGCCAGCAGTGTAACGTTATGGGGGGAAAAACTGTTTTTT
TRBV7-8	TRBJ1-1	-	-	CASSPTRVGTEAFF	TGTGCCAGCAGCCCTACAAGGGTCGGCACTGAAGCTTTCTTT
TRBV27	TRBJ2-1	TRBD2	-	CASSSNLAGTSKENEQFF	TGTGCCAGCAGTTCTAACCTCGCCGGGACTAGCAAAGAGAATGAGCAGTTCTTC
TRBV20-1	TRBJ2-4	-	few	CSALESPENIQYF	TGCAGTGCTTTAGAGAGCCCCGAAAACATTCAGTACTTC
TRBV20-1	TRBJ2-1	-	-	CSASPPPEQFF	TGCAGTGCTAGCCCCCCCCCTGAGCAGTTCTTC
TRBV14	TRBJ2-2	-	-	CASGPVQGNTGELFF	TGTGCCAGCGGGCCTGTGCAGGGGAACACCGGGGAGCTGTTTTTT
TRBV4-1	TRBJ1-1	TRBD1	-	CASSQGRQGRRTEAFF	TGCGCCAGCAGCCAAGGACGACAGGGTAGGAGGACTGAAGCTTTCTTT
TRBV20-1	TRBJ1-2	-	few	CSARDPRVGYTF	TGCAGTGCTAGAGACCCTCGGGTGGGCTACACCTTC
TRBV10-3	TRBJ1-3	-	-	CAISPGQANSGNTIYF	TGTGCCATCAGCCCGGGACAAGCGAACTCTGGAAACACCATATATTTT
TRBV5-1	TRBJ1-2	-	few	CASSLTGSSYGYTF	TGCGCCAGCAGCTTGACAGGTTCCTCCTATGGCTACACCTTC
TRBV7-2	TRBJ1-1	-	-	CASSFNPQSTEAFF	TGTGCCAGCAGCTTTAACCCGCAGAGCACTGAAGCTTTCTTT
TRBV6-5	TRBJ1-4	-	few	CASRKQEKLFF	TGTGCCAGCAGAAAGCAGGAAAAACTGTTTTTT
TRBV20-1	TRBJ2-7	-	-	CRATPDRYYEQYF	TGCAGGGCTACTCCCGACCGCTACTACGAGCAGTACTTC
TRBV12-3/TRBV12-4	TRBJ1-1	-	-	CASRHPGEGDTEAFF	TGTGCCAGCAGACACCCGGGGGAAGGGGACACTGAAGCTTTCTTT
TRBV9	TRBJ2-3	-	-	CASSVVPGSLGADTQYF	TGTGCCAGCAGCGTAGTTCCCGGCAGCCTGGGCGCAGATACGCAGTATTTT
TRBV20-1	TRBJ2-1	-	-	CSAADPSPGNEQFF	TGCAGTGCTGCAGACCCCTCCCCCGGCAATGAGCAGTTCTTC
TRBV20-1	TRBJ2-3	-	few	CSARDLGRRTTDTQYF	TGCAGTGCTAGAGATCTGGGGCGCAGGACCACAGATACGCAGTATTTT
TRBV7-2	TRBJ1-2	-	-	CAGSSTTIDGYTF	TGTGCCGGCAGCTCCACCACGATCGATGGCTACACTTTC
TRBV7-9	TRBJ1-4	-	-	CASSFRQPSYEKLFF	TGTGCCAGCAGCTTCCGACAGCCCTCGTATGAAAAACTGTTTTTT
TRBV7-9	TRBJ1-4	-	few	CASSRVGEKLFF	TGTGCCAGCAGCCGCGTGGGAGAAAAACTGTTTTTT
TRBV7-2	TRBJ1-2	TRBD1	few	CASSYRDSGAMNGYTF	TGTGCCAGCAGTTACCGGGACAGTGGTGCAATGAATGGCTACACCTTC
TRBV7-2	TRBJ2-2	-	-	CASSTLEDRELFF	TGTGCCAGCAGCACCCTCGAAGACAGGGAGCTGTTTTTT
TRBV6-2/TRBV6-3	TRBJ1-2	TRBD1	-	CASSYGRGRRLDGYTF	TGTGCCAGCAGTTATGGCAGGGGGCGAAGATTGGATGGCTACACCTTC
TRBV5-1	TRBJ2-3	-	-	CASSLTTAPGADTQYF	TGCGCCAGCAGCTTGACGACTGCGCCCGGCGCAGATACGCAGTATTTT
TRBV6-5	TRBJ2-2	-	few	CASRESGAGELFF	TGTGCCAGCAGGGAGTCAGGGGCCGGGGAGCTGTTTTTT
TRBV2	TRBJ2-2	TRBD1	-	CASSSQGAPGELFF	TGTGCCAGCAGTTCCCAGGGGGCGCCCGGGGAGCTGTTTTTT
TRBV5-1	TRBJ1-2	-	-	CASSLGLESTF	TGCGCCAGCAGCCTCGGACTAGAATCCACCTTC
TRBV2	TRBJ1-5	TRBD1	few	CASRGTAGSNQPQHF	TGTGCCAGCAGGGGGACAGCGGGGAGCAATCAGCCCCAGCATTTT
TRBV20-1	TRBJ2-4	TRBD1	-	CSVGTGVYPTQYF	TGCAGCGTCGGGACAGGGGTATACCCCACCCAGTACTTC
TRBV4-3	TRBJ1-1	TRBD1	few	CASSPGAGTENTEAFF	TGCGCCAGCAGCCCAGGAGCCGGGACAGAGAACACTGAAGCTTTCTTT
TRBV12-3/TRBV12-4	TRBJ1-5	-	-	CASNQQGRNQPQHF	TGTGCCAGCAACCAACAGGGCCGCAATCAGCCCCAGCATTTT
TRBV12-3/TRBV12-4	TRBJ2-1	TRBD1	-	CSSSHSGTGSYNEQFF	TGTTCCAGCAGCCACTCCGGGACAGGCTCATACAATGAGCAGTTCTTC